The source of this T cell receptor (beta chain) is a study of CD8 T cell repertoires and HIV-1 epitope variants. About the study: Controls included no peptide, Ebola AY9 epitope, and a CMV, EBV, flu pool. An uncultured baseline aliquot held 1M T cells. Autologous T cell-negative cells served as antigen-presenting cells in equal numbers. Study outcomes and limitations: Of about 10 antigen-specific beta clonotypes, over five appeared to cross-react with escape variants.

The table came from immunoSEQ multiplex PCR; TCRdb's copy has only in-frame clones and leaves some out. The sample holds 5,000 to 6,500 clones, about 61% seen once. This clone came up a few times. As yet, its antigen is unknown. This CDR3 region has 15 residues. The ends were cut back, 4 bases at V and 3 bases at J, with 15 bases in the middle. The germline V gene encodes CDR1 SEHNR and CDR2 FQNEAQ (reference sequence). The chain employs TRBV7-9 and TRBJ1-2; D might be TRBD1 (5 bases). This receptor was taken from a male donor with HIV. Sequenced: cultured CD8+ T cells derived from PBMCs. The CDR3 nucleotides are TGTGCCAGCAGCTCGGGCCTGCAGGGAGACTATGGCTACACCTTC. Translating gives CASSSGLQGDYGYTF.